Listed below are T cell receptor beta chains from one sample, sequenced in a study of control samples from healthy donors and cancer patients. Here immunoSEQ multiplex PCR was the method, and the copy in TCRdb shows in-frame clones only, minus some. The top ten hold roughly 12% of the sample, which has 25,000 to 35,000 clones, around 91% seen once. The sequencing input was PBMCs. These receptors originate from a man over 45 with lung cancer. Each CDR3 is given with its conserved first and last residue. A D gene is named only where the DNA matches it firmly.

13,TRBV6-5,.,CASSYTSGYEQYF
15,TRBV6-1,.,CASSEAGVWGQPQHF
15,TRBV3-1/TRBV3-2,TRBD1,CASSQNTGVNTEAFF
14,TRBV5-1,.,CASSLSSRHEKLFF
12,TRBV5-5,.,CASSLHPDTQYF
14,TRBV6-5,.,CASSYSIGGTEAFF
15,TRBV19,.,CASSDQGWVNSPLHF
13,TRBV14,.,CASSQGGGYGYTF
17,TRBV19,TRBD2,CASSTAQPSGGAYEQYF
12,TRBV7-9,.,CASSSSGSTQYF
12,TRBV4-1,.,CASSQVGSTQYF
13,TRBV15,.,CATSRAGEGRYRF
16,TRBV19,.,CASSIRPSDSNQPQHF
15,TRBV3-1/TRBV3-2,.,CASSQDTGGWGSQHF
13,TRBV5-1,.,CASFNRATDTQYF
13,TRBV12-3/TRBV12-4,.,CASKAGVVAEAFF
15,TRBV7-3,.,CASSVTGSGTDTQYF
15,TRBV5-1,.,CASSLGQYIGGELFF
12,TRBV3-1/TRBV3-2,.,CASSPPQETQYF
13,TRBV29-1,.,CSVGAAGANVLTF
14,TRBV5-1,TRBD1,CASSLYLQGARAFF
15,TRBV24-1,.,CATSDPTGLMAEAFF
14,TRBV28,TRBD1,CASRETGEAYGYTF
15,TRBV5-6,TRBD1,CASSLRGQANSPLHF
15,TRBV28,TRBD2,CASSSTSPGTGELFF
12,TRBV3-1/TRBV3-2,.,CASSQAEQQQYF
13,TRBV3-1/TRBV3-2,TRBD1,CASSQTGEYGYTF
14,TRBV28,.,CASSLGTQAYEQYF